In its sample, the clone carrying this T cell receptor beta chain was seen many times. A TCRbeta library incorporating unique molecular identifiers was prepared. TCRdb processed the PCR reads anew with MiXCR; each CDR3 protein has one entry. Of 190,000 or so distinct CDR3 sequences listed, approximately 7% are singletons. The entry originates in a study of T-cell reconstitution after alpha-beta-depleted transplantation in children. The sequence was obtained from a human donor who donated a stem cell graft to a child with Wiskott-Aldrich syndrome. Material: PBMCs from the stem cell graft donor, obtained from the stem cell graft.

CDR3 in amino acids: CSASRTAGDTEAFF. DNA for the CDR3: TGCAGTGCTTCTCGGACTGCCGGGGACACTGAAGCTTTCTTT. The V and J genes are TRBV20-1 and TRBJ1-1; D unclear. Germline-derived CDR1 and CDR2 are DFQATT and SNEGSKA (reference sequence). This CDR3 spans 14 amino acids. V lost 5 bases and J lost 3, with 16 bases in between.